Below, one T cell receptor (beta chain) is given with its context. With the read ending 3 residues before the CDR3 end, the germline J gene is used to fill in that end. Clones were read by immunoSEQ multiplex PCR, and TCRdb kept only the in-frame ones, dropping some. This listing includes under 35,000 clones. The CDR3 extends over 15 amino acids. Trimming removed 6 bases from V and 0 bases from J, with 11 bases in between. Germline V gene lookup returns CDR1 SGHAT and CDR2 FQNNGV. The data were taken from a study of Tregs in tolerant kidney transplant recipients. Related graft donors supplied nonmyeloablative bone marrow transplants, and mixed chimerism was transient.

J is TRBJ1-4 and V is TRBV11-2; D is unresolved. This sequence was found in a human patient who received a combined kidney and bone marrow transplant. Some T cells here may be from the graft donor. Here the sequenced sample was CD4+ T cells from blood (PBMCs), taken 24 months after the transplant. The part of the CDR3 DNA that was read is TGTGCCAGCAGGGCCGACAAACCAACTAATGAAAAA. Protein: CASRADKPTNEK. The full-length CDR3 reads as CASRADKPTNEKLFF.